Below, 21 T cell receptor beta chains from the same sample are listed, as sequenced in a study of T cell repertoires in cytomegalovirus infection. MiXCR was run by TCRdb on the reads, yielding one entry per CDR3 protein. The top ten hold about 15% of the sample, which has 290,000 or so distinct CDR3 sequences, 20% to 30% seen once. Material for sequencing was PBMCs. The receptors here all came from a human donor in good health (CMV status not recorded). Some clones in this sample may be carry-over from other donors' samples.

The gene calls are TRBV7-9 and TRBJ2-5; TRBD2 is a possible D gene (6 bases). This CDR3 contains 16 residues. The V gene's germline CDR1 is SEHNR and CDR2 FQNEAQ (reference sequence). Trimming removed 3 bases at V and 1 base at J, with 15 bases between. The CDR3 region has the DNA TGTGCCAGCAGCTTGTCTTCATTCGGGAGCCAAGAGACCCAGTACTTC. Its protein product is CASSLSSFGSQETQYF.

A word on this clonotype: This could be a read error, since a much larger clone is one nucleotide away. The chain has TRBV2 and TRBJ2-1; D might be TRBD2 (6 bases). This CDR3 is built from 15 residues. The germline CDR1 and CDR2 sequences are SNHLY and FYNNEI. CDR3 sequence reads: CAGSEVGTQGDEQFF. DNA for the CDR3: TGTGCCGGCAGTGAAGTAGGGACTCAGGGCGATGAGCAGTTCTTC.

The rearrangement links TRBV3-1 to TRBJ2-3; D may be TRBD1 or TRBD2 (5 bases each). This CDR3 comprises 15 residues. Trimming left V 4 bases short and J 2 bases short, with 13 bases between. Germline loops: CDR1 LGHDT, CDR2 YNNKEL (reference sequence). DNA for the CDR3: TGTGCCAGCAGCCCTTCCGGGGCAGACACAGATACGCAGTATTTT. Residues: CASSPSGADTDTQYF.

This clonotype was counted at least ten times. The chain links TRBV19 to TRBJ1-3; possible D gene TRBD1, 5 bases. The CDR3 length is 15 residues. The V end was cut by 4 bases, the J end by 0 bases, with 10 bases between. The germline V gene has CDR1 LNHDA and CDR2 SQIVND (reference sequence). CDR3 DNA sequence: TGTGCCAGTAGTACGGGGACCGCCTCTGGAAACACCATATATTTT. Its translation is CASSTGTASGNTIYF.

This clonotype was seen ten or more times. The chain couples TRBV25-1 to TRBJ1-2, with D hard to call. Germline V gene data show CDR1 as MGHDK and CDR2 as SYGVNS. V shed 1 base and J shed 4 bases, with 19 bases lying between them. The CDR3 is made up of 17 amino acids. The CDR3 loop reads CASSESSDLGGSYGYTF. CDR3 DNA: TGTGCCAGCAGTGAATCCTCGGATCTCGGAGGTTCCTATGGCTACACCTTC.

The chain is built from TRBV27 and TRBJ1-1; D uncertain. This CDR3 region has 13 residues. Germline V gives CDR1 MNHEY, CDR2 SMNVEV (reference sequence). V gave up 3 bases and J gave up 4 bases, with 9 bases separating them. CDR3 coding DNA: TGTGCCAGCAGTTTTTGGCAAGGCACTGAAGCTTTCTTT. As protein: CASSFWQGTEAFF.

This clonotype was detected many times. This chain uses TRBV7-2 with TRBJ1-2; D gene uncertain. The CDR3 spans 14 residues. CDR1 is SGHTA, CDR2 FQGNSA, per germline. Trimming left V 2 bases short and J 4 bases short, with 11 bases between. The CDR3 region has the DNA TGTGCCAGCAGCTTACCTAGGGATGGCTATGGCTACACCTTC. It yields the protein CASSLPRDGYGYTF.

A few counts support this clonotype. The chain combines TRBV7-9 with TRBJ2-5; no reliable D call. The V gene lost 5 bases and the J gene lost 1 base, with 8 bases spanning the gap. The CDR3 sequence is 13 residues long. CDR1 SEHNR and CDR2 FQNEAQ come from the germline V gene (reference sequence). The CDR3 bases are TGTGCCAGCAGCCCTAATAGCCAAGAGACCCAGTACTTC. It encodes CASSPNSQETQYF.

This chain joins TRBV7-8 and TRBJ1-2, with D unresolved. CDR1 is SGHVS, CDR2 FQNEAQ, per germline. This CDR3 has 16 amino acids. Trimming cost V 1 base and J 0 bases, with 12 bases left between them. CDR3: CASSLGSFRSNYGYTF. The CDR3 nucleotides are TGTGCCAGCAGCTTAGGGTCGTTCAGGTCTAACTATGGCTACACCTTC.

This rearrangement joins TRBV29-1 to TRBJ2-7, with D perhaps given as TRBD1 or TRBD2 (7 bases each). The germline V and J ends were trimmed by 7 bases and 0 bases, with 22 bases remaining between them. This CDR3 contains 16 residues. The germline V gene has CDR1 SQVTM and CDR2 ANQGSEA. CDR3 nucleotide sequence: TGCAGCGCTGCCGGCGGGCGCAGGGGGGGCTCCTACGAGCAGTACTTC. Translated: CSAAGGRRGGSYEQYF.

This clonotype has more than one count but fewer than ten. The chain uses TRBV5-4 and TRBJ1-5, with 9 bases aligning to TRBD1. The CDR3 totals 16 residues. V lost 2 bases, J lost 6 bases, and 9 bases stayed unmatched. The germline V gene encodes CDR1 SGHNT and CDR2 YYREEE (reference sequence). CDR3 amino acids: CASSLMTGGSSQPQHF. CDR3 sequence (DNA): TGTGCCAGCAGCTTAATGACAGGGGGAAGTTCTCAGCCCCAGCATTTT.

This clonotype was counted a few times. CDR3 region: CSAGTVRGQETQYF. The DNA of the CDR3 is TGCAGCGCCGGTACTGTTAGGGGGCAAGAGACCCAGTACTTC. V is TRBV29-1 and J is TRBJ2-5; D perhaps matches TRBD1 (6 bases). The CDR3 is made up of 14 amino acids. Germline V gene lookup returns CDR1 SQVTM and CDR2 ANQGSEA. V was pared by 7 bases and J by 2 bases, with 17 bases between.

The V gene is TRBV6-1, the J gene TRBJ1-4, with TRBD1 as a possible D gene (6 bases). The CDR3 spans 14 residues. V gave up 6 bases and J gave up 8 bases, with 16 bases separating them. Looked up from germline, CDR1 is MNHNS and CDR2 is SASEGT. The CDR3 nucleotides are TGTGCCAGCAGCAGGGACAACGGCGGCGAAAAACTGTTTTTT. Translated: CASSRDNGGEKLFF.

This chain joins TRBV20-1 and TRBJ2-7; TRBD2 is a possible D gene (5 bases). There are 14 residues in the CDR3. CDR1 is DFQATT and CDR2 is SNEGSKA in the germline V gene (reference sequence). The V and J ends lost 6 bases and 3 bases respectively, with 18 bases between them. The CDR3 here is CSATRSGSGYEQYF. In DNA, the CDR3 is TGCAGTGCAACTCGCAGCGGTTCTGGCTACGAGCAGTACTTC.

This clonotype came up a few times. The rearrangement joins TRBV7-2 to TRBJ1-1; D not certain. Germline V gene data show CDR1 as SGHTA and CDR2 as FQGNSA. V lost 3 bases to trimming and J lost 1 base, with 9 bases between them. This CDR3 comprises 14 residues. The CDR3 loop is CASSFIARNTEAFF. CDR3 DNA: TGTGCCAGCAGCTTTATAGCCCGGAACACTGAAGCTTTCTTT.

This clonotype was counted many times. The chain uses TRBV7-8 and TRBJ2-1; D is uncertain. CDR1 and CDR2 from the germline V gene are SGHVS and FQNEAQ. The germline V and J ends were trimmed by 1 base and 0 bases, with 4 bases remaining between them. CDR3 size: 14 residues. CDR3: CASSLGNSYNEQFF. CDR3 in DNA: TGTGCCAGCAGCTTAGGGAACTCCTACAATGAGCAGTTCTTC.

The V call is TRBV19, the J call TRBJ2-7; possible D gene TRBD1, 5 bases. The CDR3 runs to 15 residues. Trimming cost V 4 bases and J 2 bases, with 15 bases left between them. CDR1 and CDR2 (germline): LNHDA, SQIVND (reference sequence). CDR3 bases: TGTGCCAGTAGTACCCATGGGCAGGGAACCTACGAGCAGTACTTC. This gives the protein CASSTHGQGTYEQYF.

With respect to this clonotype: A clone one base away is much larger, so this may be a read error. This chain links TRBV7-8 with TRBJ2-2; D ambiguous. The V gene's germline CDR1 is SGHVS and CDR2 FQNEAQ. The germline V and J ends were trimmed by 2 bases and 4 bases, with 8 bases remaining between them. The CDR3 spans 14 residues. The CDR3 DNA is TGTGCCAGCAGCTTATCACGAGTCACCGGGGAGCTGTTTTTT. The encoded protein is CASSLSRVTGELFF.

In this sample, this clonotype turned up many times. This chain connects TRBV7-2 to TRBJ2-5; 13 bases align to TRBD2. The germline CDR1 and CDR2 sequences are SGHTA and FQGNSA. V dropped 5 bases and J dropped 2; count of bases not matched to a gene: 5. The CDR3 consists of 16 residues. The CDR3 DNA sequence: TGTGCCAGCAGCCTGAGGACTAGCGGGGGTCAAGAGACCCAGTACTTC. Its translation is CASSLRTSGGQETQYF. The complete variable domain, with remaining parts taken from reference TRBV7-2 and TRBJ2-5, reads GAGVSQSPSNKVTEKGKDVELRCDPISGHTALYWYRQSLGQGLEFLIYFQGNSAPDKSGLPSDRFSAERTGGSVSTLTIQRTQQEDSAVYLCASSLRTSGGQETQYFGPGTRLLVL.

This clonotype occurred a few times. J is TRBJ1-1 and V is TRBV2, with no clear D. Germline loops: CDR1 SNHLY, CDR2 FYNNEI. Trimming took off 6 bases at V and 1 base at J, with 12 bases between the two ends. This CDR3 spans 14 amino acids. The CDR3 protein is CASSMGSSNTEAFF. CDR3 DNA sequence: TGTGCCAGCAGCATGGGGTCCTCGAACACTGAAGCTTTCTTT.

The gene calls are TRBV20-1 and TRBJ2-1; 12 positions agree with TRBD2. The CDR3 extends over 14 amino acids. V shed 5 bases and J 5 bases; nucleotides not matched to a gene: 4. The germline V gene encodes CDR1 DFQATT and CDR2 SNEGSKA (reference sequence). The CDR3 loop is CSASSSGRDNEQFF. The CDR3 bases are TGCAGTGCTTCGTCTAGCGGGAGGGACAATGAGCAGTTCTTC.